These 6 T cell receptor beta chains were sequenced from one sample in a study of cytomegalovirus exposure and HLA in healthy donors. PCR primers comprised 60 Vbeta and 13 Jbeta primers. Profiled with immunoSEQ multiplex PCR; TCRdb holds only in-frame clones, not every one. The repertoire includes about 160,000 clones, 65% to 90% of them detected once, and 1.5% to 2% sits in the top ten. The material sequenced was PBMCs. These receptors came from a woman aged 18-35 years in good health and CMV-seronegative.

In this sample, this clone turned up once. The J gene is TRBJ2-7, the V gene TRBV5-3; D is undetermined. TRBV5-3 is known as an ORF, though its function is uncertain. Trimming removed 9 bases from V and 6 bases from J, with 10 bases in between. This CDR3 region has 10 residues. The CDR3 loop reads CATPPSEQYF. The CDR3 bases are TGTGCCACCCCCCCCTCCGAGCAGTACTTC.

Turning to this clone: Different DNA sequences within this sample yield the same CDR3. V is TRBV27 and J is TRBJ2-3; 10 bases map to TRBD2. V dropped 4 bases and J dropped 1; count of bases not matched to a gene: 2. This CDR3 comprises 15 residues. Germline V gene lookup returns CDR1 MNHEY and CDR2 SMNVEV (reference sequence). The CDR3, as DNA: TGTGCCAGCAGTTCCGGGACTAGCGGCACAGATACGCAGTATTTT. Its protein is CASSSGTSGTDTQYF.

The chain recombines TRBV27 with TRBJ2-1; the match to TRBD1 covers 11 bases. Germline values: CDR1 MNHEY, CDR2 SMNVEV (reference sequence). V lost 3 bases, J lost 4 bases, and 5 bases stayed unmatched. The CDR3 covers 16 residues. The CDR3, as DNA: TGTGCCAGCAGTTTCACGGGACAGGGGGTTTACAATGAGCAGTTCTTC. This sequence encodes CASSFTGQGVYNEQFF.

The V and J genes are TRBV25-1 and TRBJ1-1; 12 bases are shared with TRBD1. This CDR3 comprises 17 residues. The ends lost 9 bases at V and 4 bases at J; junction bases unmatched: 15. Germline V lookup: CDR1 MGHDK, CDR2 SYGVNS. CDR3 sequence reads: CASGTGGEVASATEAFF. The CDR3 DNA follows: TGTGCCAGTGGGACAGGGGGCGAGGTAGCGTCGGCCACTGAAGCTTTCTTT.

This clone appeared a few times. The genes are TRBV4-1 and TRBJ2-1; TRBD1 matches 11 bases. This CDR3 is built from 16 residues. Germline V gene data show CDR1 as MGHRA and CDR2 as YSYEKL. Trimming removed 4 bases from V and 8 bases from J; junction bases left unmatched: 10. In nucleotides, the CDR3 is TGCGCCAGCAGCCCGCGGGACAGGGGGATGATTCATGAGCAGTTCTTC. Translation gives CASSPRDRGMIHEQFF.

The V gene is TRBV29-1, the J gene TRBJ1-1, with TRBD1 matching 8 bases. This CDR3 has 12 residues. Germline CDR1 is SQVTM and CDR2 is ANQGSEA. V lost 3 bases and J lost 4; bases outside the gene matches: 1. This CDR3 is CSVDGQGTEAFF. The DNA of the CDR3 is TGCAGCGTTGATGGACAGGGCACTGAAGCTTTCTTT.